Listed below are T cell receptor beta chains from one sample, sequenced in a study of T cells expressing NK-cell markers. TCRdb re-called the 5' RACE reads; one entry per CDR3 protein, DNA not given. This sample contains some 390,000 distinct CDR3 sequences. Sequencing was performed on blood T cells: a sorted CD56 or NKG2C T cell subset, CD4+ or CD8+ T cells, or bulk PBMC T cells (not recorded which). The receptors were sampled from a woman aged 45-65 years in good health. CDR3s include the opening cysteine and the closing phenylalanine or tryptophan.

V gene	J gene	CDR3 protein
TRBV12-3/TRBV12-4	TRBJ2-2	CASSFSEGQNTGELFF
TRBV9	TRBJ2-2	CASSDRSGLNTGELFF
TRBV24-1	TRBJ2-3	CATSDALPERGPADTQYF
TRBV5-5	TRBJ2-7	CASSPDRMNYEQYF
TRBV6-1	TRBJ2-5	CASSRTGFGETQYF
TRBV4-1	TRBJ2-3	CASSQDLSQYF
TRBV11-1	TRBJ1-4	CASSRRGEKLFF
TRBV24-1	TRBJ2-5	CATSRSTSGSVETQYF
TRBV12-3/TRBV12-4	TRBJ2-3	CASRSRDTDTQYF
TRBV12-3/TRBV12-4	TRBJ1-2	CASSLAPTGNGYTF
TRBV20-1	TRBJ2-1	CSARAILADYLGEQFF
TRBV12-3/TRBV12-4	TRBJ2-5	CASKPFLLAGGPETQYF
TRBV7-2	TRBJ2-1	CASSLKSGTGFWAEQFF
TRBV5-6	TRBJ1-1	CASSLGGGIGAFF
TRBV18	TRBJ2-4	CASSPPDRAHREGQYF
TRBV20-1	TRBJ1-4	CSARHSATNEKLFF
TRBV11-3	TRBJ2-3	CASSLDRVAAITDTQYF
TRBV20-1	TRBJ1-2	CSARDTGGALYGYTF
TRBV7-6	TRBJ2-7	CASSLERGTYEQYF
TRBV3-1	TRBJ2-1	CASSQLGLAGPNEQFF
TRBV3-1	TRBJ2-7	CASSLQGSITYEQYF
TRBV12-3/TRBV12-4	TRBJ2-1	CATALLHNEQFF
TRBV12-3/TRBV12-4	TRBJ2-1	CASSTRLGPEQFF
TRBV20-1	TRBJ2-1	CSASRSRGGRDEQFF
TRBV20-1	TRBJ2-1	CSAWGLAGGGEQFF
TRBV6-5	TRBJ1-1	CASRFRTARDTEAFF
TRBV24-1	TRBJ1-5	CATIWRGCNQPQHF
TRBV5-1	TRBJ2-1	CASRRSRGYNEQFF
TRBV7-3	TRBJ2-1	CASSLTAGIGEQFF
TRBV18	TRBJ2-7	CASSPPSGGSTYEQYF
TRBV19	TRBJ2-2	CASTPFPGGAAGTGELFF
TRBV20-1	TRBJ1-2	CSARDPGGGYTF
TRBV20-1	TRBJ2-5	CSAAGTSGPPETQYF
TRBV12-3/TRBV12-4	TRBJ1-5	CASSFHGGNQPQHF
TRBV12-3/TRBV12-4	TRBJ2-7	CASSSLAGGGEQYF
TRBV15	TRBJ2-1	CATGKARIVNNEQFF
TRBV24-1	TRBJ2-1	CATSATSGRIHNEQFF
TRBV11-3	TRBJ2-1	CASSPDPSSYNEQFF
TRBV30	TRBJ1-2	CAWSNGLYGYTF
TRBV7-2	TRBJ2-2	CASTSNTGELFF
TRBV3-1	TRBJ2-1	CASSQALAWEQFF
TRBV12-3/TRBV12-4	TRBJ2-3	CASSPRTGVGTQYF
TRBV6-2/TRBV6-3	TRBJ2-7	CASIQGGNTYEQYF
TRBV10-3	TRBJ2-2	CAIGAGTGELFF
TRBV6-4	TRBJ2-6	CASSRQGASGANVLTF
TRBV5-1	TRBJ2-3	CASSLAGAEDTQYF
TRBV11-2	TRBJ1-1	CASSTPNLAEAFF
TRBV25-1	TRBJ2-3	CASSREGLPDTQYF
TRBV4-1	TRBJ2-5	CASSVRRELGETQYF
TRBV29-1	TRBJ2-5	CSVERNLDRSGETQYF
TRBV4-2	TRBJ2-1	CASSTLAGGQDNEQFF
TRBV7-2	TRBJ1-2	CASSLSRVNYGYTF
TRBV29-1	TRBJ2-7	CSVVTGVPGYVYEQYF
TRBV9	TRBJ2-1	CASGGGFYYNEQFF
TRBV7-9	TRBJ2-7	CASSPRGTAYEQYF
TRBV29-1	TRBJ2-1	CSVEGLSGSSYNEQFF
TRBV24-1	TRBJ2-1	CATSDLTYPVGEQFF
TRBV12-3/TRBV12-4	TRBJ2-7	CASSPRTGAYEQYF